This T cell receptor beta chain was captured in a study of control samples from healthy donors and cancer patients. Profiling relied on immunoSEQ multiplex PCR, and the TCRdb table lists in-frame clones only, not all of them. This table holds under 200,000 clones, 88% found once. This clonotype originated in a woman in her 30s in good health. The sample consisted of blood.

CDR3 DNA sequence: TGTGCCAGCAGCACCCGACAGGGGCGGAAACTAGCGGGAGGGCCTAGCACAGATACGCAGTATTTT. This sequence encodes CASSTRQGRKLAGGPSTDTQYF. The chain couples TRBV7-8 to TRBJ2-3, with 13 bases that match TRBD2. The ends lost 5 bases at V and 0 bases at J; junction bases unmatched: 20. This CDR3 has 22 amino acids. Germline-derived CDR1 and CDR2 are SGHVS and FQNEAQ.